A selection of T cell receptor beta chains follows, all from one sample in a study of post-analysis software for immune sequencing data. Each CDR3 protein is one row after TCRdb ran MiXCR on the PCR reads. The data contain 700,000 to 800,000 distinct CDR3 sequences, roughly 27% of them singletons. Material for sequencing was blood. These receptors were taken from a girl aged 5-17 years with multiple sclerosis. Each CDR3 is given with its conserved first and last residue. The order of the fields is V gene, clone size, J gene, D gene, CDR3 DNA, CDR3 protein. D genes are given only for firm matches. Size is omitted from some rows. Given values are once, few, many or a class for expanded clones.

>TRBV29-1|-|TRBJ2-1|-
TGCAGCGTCCAGACTGGGGAGCGGGTACTCAATGAGCAGTTCTTC
CSVQTGERVLNEQFF
>TRBV6-2/TRBV6-3|few|TRBJ2-5|-
TGTGCCAGCAGTCCCGACTCCCTCCCGGGCCCACAAGAGACCCAGTACTTC
CASSPDSLPGPQETQYF
>TRBV29-1|few|TRBJ1-4|-
TGCAGCGTTGGAGTGGGGTTGGGTGAAAAACTGTTTTTT
CSVGVGLGEKLFF
>TRBV4-1|few|TRBJ2-3|-
TGCGCCAGCAGCCAAATAAGGGGGGCAGATACGCAGTATTTT
CASSQIRGADTQYF
>TRBV6-5|few|TRBJ1-2|TRBD1
TGTGCCAGCAGTTATCGAAGGACAGGGGCGAATGGCTACACCTTC
CASSYRRTGANGYTF
>TRBV6-5|-|TRBJ1-5|-
TGTGCTCGGGCCGGGACCTGCAATCAGCCCCAGCATTTT
CARAGTCNQPQHF
>TRBV2|-|TRBJ2-5|-
TGTGCCACAAACAGAGGGGTGGAGACCCAGTACTTC
CATNRGVETQYF
>TRBV4-1|-|TRBJ2-3|-
TGCGCCAGCAGCCAAGTTATTGTGGCAGATACGCAGTATTTT
CASSQVIVADTQYF
>TRBV7-9|-|TRBJ2-5|-
TGTGCCAGCAGCTTATGGCAGGGGCCCCAAGAGACCCAGTACTTC
CASSLWQGPQETQYF
>TRBV27|-|TRBJ2-3|-
TGTGCCAGCAGCGGACCACTAGATGCAGATACGCAGTATTTT
CASSGPLDADTQYF
>TRBV4-1|few|TRBJ1-1|-
TGCGCCAGCAGCCAAGATCAAACAGCCATGGGTCGGACTGAAGCTTTCTTT
CASSQDQTAMGRTEAFF
>TRBV6-5|many|TRBJ1-5|-
TGTGCCAGCAGTTATCCTCCTAAGGGACGCAAGTCCAATCAGCCCCAGCATTTT
CASSYPPKGRKSNQPQHF
>TRBV5-1|-|TRBJ2-7|TRBD1
TGCACCAGCAGCTTGGCGCTGAGACAGGGGTCCTACGAGCAGTACTTC
CTSSLALRQGSYEQYF
>TRBV5-6|-|TRBJ2-5|-
TGTGCCAGCGTCCGACGCCGGGCCCCGGGGTTCGAGACCCAGTACTTC
CASVRRRAPGFETQYF
>TRBV29-1|few|TRBJ2-1|-
TGCAGCGTTGGGGTTGCGGATGAGCAGTTCTTC
CSVGVADEQFF
>TRBV7-8|-|TRBJ2-5|TRBD1
TGTGCCAGCAGCTTAGGGGCTAGACAGGGTGACAATGAGCAGTACTTC
CASSLGARQGDNEQYF
>TRBV6-5|-|TRBJ1-5|-
TGTGCCAGCAGGACAATTACAGGGAATCAGCCCCAGCATTTT
CASRTITGNQPQHF
>TRBV6-5|few|TRBJ2-7|-
TGTGCCAGCAGTTACTCGAGTGCTGGGGTCGAGCAGTACTTC
CASSYSSAGVEQYF
>TRBV28|few|TRBJ2-7|TRBD1
TGTGCCAGCAAAAAGAGGGGGACAGGGAAGGACGAGCAGTACTTC
CASKKRGTGKDEQYF
>TRBV7-9|-|TRBJ2-7|TRBD2
TGTGCCAGCAGCACTCATATCGGGACTAGCGGAATACCCTACGAGCAGTACTTC
CASSTHIGTSGIPYEQYF
>TRBV5-1|few|TRBJ2-1|-
TGCGCCAGCAGCTTGTCGCGCCCATACAATGAGCAGTTCTTC
CASSLSRPYNEQFF
>TRBV9|few|TRBJ2-3|-
TGTGCCAGCAGCGAGGGACCGGTCGAGGGCACAGATACGCAGTATTTT
CASSEGPVEGTDTQYF
>TRBV11-3|once|TRBJ2-1|-
TGTGCCAGCAGCTCTCGGGGAGGCAAGCAGTTCTTC
CASSSRGGKQFF
>TRBV15|few|TRBJ2-5|-
TGTGCCACCAGCCCGTCAGGGGAGCGAGAGACCCAGTACTTC
CATSPSGERETQYF
>TRBV20-1|-|TRBJ1-2|-
TGCAGTGCTACAATCGGCTCGAGAGGCTACACCTTC
CSATIGSRGYTF
>TRBV7-8|-|TRBJ2-3|TRBD1
TGTGCCAACAGGGACAGGGGGCCCCGCACAGATACGCAGTATTTT
CANRDRGPRTDTQYF
>TRBV10-3|few|TRBJ2-2|-
TGTGCCATCAGTGAGTCGGGTACGAGTGCCGGGGAGCTGTTTTTT
CAISESGTSAGELFF
>TRBV10-3|-|TRBJ1-5|TRBD1
TGTGCCATCAGAGACAGGGTTCTTCAGCCCCAGCATTTT
CAIRDRVLQPQHF
>TRBV14|-|TRBJ1-5|-
TGTGCCAGCAGCCAAGATTGGGGGCCCCAGCATTTT
CASSQDWGPQHF
>TRBV6-5|-|TRBJ2-7|-
TGTGCCAGCAGTTACTCGAAGGCCGCGGCCCACGAGCAGTACTTC
CASSYSKAAAHEQYF
>TRBV15|few|TRBJ2-6|-
TGTGCCACCAGCAGAACAGGGTCGGGGGCCAACGTCCTGACTTTC
CATSRTGSGANVLTF
>TRBV4-1|few|TRBJ2-3|-
TGCGCCAGCAGTCCGGGGCCGGCCTCAGGATCGCAGTATTTT
CASSPGPASGSQYF
>TRBV7-9|-|TRBJ2-5|-
TGTGCCAGCAGGCCGGGACCTTCGGGCGAGACCCAGTACTTC
CASRPGPSGETQYF
>TRBV7-2|-|TRBJ1-2|-
TGTGCCAGCAGCCTCGACTTCAGGGCTGACTATGGCTACACCTTC
CASSLDFRADYGYTF
>TRBV7-7|-|TRBJ2-1|-
TGTGCTAGCAGCTTCGGGACTGAAGACAATGAGCAGTTCTTC
CASSFGTEDNEQFF
>TRBV24-1|many|TRBJ2-1|-
TGTGCCACCAGTGATTGGGTCAGGCCCTACAATGAGCAGTTCTTC
CATSDWVRPYNEQFF
>TRBV12-3/TRBV12-4|few|TRBJ2-3|-
TGTGCCAGCAGTCTGACCGGAACGGGGGCCACAGATACGCAGTATTTT
CASSLTGTGATDTQYF
>TRBV5-1|-|TRBJ1-4|TRBD1
TGCGCCAGCAGCACGGACAGGGGAAGGGAAAAACTGTTTTTT
CASSTDRGREKLFF
>TRBV4-3|few|TRBJ2-1|-
TGCGCCAGCAGCCGACAAATAACAAACAATGAGCAGTTCTTC
CASSRQITNNEQFF
>TRBV28|few|TRBJ2-3|TRBD2
TGTGCCAGCCCTCGGGAGCGGGAGAGCACAGATACGCAGTATTTT
CASPRERESTDTQYF
>TRBV20-1|-|TRBJ1-2|TRBD1
TGCAGTGCTAGAGAATCCACAGGGGGAAGCTATGGCTACACCTTC
CSARESTGGSYGYTF